Listed here are 5 T cell receptor beta chains from one sample, sequenced in a study of T cell repertoires in aging, cancer and after chemotherapy. Multiplex touch-down PCR with TRB-A/B primers amplified rearranged V-D-J TRB sequences. TCRdb used MiXCR to reprocess the multiplex PCR reads, holding one entry per CDR3 protein. Of several thousand distinct CDR3 sequences listed, around 57% are singletons. Peripheral blood genomic DNA, not sorted cells or RNA, was the template. Sequencing was done on a sample of blood. The receptor set was obtained from a human donor in good health.

This clonotype is labeled as medium-sized. This chain links TRBV7-6 with TRBJ2-7; no firm D call. Germline CDR1 and CDR2: SGHVS and FNYEAQ. Trimming pared 4 bases from V and 3 bases from J, leaving 10 bases between. The CDR3 runs 13 residues. DNA for the CDR3: TGTGCCAGCAGCTCCGGACCGAACTACGAGCAGTACTTC. This translates into CASSSGPNYEQYF.

The chain recombines TRBV19 with TRBJ1-5; TRBD1 might be the D (6 bases). The CDR3 extends over 14 amino acids. Germline V CDR1 and CDR2: LNHDA, SQIVND (reference sequence). V lost 8 bases to trimming and J lost 2 bases, with 13 bases between them. The CDR3 reads CASSLAGGNQPQHF. CDR3 sequence (DNA): TGTGCCAGTTCTCTGGCAGGGGGCAATCAGCCCCAGCATTTT.

This clonotype was counted once. V gene TRBV19 combines with J gene TRBJ2-7, with TRBD1 identical over 8 bases. Germline V CDR1 and CDR2: LNHDA, SQIVND (reference sequence). With V trimmed by 3 bases and J by 2 bases, 6 bases remained unmatched. This CDR3 has 15 residues. The CDR3 sequence: CASSIGTGNPYEQYF. CDR3 nucleotides: TGTGCCAGTAGTATCGGGACAGGTAACCCCTACGAGCAGTACTTC.

Comments on this clonotype: One end of the junction is discordant with germline, which a read error may explain. The rearrangement uses TRBV5-4 and TRBJ2-3, with 7 bases lining up with TRBD1. The CDR3 sequence is 14 residues long. Germline V lookup: CDR1 SGHNT, CDR2 YYREEE (reference sequence). The CDR3 region has the DNA TGCGCCAGCAGCTTGGCGGACAGGCAAGATACGCAGTATTTT. Protein product: CASSLADRQDTQYF.

This chain uses TRBV29-1 with TRBJ2-7; D might be TRBD1 or TRBD2, each matching 5 bases. V was trimmed by 1 base and J by 0 bases, leaving 7 bases between them. There are 13 residues in the CDR3. Per germline, CDR1 SQVTM and CDR2 ANQGSEA. The CDR3 bases are TGCAGCGTTGAAGGGGGGACCTCCTACGAGCAGTACTTC. It is translated as CSVEGGTSYEQYF.